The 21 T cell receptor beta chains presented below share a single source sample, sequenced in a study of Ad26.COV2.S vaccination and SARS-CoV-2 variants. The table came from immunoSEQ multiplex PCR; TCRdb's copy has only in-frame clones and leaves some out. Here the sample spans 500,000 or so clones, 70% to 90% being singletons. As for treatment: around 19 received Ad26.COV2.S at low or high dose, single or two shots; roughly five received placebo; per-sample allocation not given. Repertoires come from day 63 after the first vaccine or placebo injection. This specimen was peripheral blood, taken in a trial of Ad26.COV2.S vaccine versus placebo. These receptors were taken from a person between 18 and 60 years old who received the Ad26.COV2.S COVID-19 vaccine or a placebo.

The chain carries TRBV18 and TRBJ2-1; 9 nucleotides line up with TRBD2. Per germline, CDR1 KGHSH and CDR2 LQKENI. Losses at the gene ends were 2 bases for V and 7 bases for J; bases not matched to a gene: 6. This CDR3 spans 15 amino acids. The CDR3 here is CASSPRRAGGNEQFF. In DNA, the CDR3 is TGTGCCAGCTCACCAAGAAGAGCGGGAGGAAATGAGCAGTTCTTC.

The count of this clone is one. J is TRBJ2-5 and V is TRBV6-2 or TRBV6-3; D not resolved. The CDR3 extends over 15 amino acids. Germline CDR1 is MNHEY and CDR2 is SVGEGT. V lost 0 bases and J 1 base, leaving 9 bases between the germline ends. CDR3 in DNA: TGTGCCAGCAGTTACTCGTTACCTACCCAAGAGACCCAGTACTTC. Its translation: CASSYSLPTQETQYF.

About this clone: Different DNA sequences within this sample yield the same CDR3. The CDR3 spells CASSLGLDYGYTF. CDR3 nucleotide sequence: TGCGCCAGCAGCTTGGGCCTGGACTATGGCTACACCTTC. The chain has TRBV5-1 and TRBJ1-2; D unclear. With 0 bases removed from V and 3 bases from J, the gap between germline ends came to 6 bases. This CDR3 is built from 13 residues. The V gene's germline CDR1 is SGHRS and CDR2 YFSETQ.

The CDR3 reads CASSRLAGYEQYF. CDR3 nucleotide sequence: TGTGCCAGCAGCCGACTAGCGGGCTACGAGCAGTACTTC. The chain joins TRBV5-5 to TRBJ2-7, with TRBD2 matching over 10 bases. The CDR3 contains 13 residues. Trimming cost V 4 bases and J 3 bases; bases outside gene matches: 1. The germline gives CDR1 SGHKS, CDR2 YYEKEE (reference sequence).

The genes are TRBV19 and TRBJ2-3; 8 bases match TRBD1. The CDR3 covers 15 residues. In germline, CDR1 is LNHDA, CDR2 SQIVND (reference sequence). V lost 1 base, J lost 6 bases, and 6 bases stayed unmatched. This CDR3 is CASSIARTGSDTQYF. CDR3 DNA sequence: TGTGCCAGTAGTATAGCTCGGACAGGGTCGGATACGCAGTATTTT.

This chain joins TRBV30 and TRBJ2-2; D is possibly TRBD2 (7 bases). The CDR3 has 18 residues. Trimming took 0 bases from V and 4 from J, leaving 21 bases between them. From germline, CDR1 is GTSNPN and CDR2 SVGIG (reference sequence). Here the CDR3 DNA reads TGTGCCTGGAGTGTAAATAGGGGGGCTAGCGGATCCACCGGGGAGCTGTTTTTT. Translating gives CAWSVNRGASGSTGELFF.

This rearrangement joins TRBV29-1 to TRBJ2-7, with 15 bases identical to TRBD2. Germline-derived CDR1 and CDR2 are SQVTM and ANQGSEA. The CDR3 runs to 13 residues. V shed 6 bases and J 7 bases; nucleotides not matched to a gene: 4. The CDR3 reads CSVGTSGRREQYF. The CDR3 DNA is TGCAGCGTGGGGACTAGCGGGAGGCGGGAGCAGTACTTC.

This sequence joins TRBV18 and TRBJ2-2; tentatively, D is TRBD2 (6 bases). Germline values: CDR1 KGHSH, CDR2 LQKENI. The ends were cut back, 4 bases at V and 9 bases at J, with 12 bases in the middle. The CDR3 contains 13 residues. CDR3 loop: CASSLKEGWELFF. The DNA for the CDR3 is TGTGCCAGCTCACTAAAGGAGGGCTGGGAGCTGTTTTTT.

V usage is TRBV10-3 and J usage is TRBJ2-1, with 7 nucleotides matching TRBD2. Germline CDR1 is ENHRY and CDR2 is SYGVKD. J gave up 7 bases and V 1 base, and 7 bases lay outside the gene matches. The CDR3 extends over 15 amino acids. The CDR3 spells CAISELGTGGNEQFF. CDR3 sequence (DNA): TGTGCCATCAGTGAGTTGGGGACCGGGGGGAATGAGCAGTTCTTC.

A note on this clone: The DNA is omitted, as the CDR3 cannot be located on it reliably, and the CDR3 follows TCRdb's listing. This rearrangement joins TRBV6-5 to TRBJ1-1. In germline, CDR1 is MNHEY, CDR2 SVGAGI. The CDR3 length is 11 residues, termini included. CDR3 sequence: CASSWGGGTFF.

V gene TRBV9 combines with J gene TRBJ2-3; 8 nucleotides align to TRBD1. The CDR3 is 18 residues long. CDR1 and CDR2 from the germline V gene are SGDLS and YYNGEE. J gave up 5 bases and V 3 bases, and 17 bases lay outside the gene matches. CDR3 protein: CASSAPRGDRTRGDTQYF. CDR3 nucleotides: TGTGCCAGCAGCGCGCCTAGAGGGGACAGGACTCGCGGAGATACGCAGTATTTT.

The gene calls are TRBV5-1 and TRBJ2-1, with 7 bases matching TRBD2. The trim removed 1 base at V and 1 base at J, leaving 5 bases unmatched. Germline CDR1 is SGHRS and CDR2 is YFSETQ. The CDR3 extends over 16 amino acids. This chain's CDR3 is CASSLLGGRSYNEQFF. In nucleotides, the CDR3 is TGCGCCAGCAGCTTGTTAGGCGGGAGATCCTACAATGAGCAGTTCTTC.

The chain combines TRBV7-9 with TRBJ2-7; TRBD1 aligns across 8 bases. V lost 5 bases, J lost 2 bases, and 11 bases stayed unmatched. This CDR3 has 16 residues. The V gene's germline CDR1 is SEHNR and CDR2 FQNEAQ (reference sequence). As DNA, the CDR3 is TGTGCCAGCAGCGCGCGACAGGGGCGAATTCCCTACGAGCAGTACTTC. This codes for CASSARQGRIPYEQYF.

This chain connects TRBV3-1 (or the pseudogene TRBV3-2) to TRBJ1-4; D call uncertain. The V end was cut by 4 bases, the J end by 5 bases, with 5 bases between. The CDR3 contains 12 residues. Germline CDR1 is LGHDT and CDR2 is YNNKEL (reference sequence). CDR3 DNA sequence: TGTGCCAGCAGCCCCCTGAATGAAAAACTGTTTTTT. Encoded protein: CASSPLNEKLFF.

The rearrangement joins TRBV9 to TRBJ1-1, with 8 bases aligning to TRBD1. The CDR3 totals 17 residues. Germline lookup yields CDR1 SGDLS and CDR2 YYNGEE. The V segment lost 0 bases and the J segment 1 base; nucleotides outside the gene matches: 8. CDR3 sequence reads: CASSVGQGAGTNTEAFF. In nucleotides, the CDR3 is TGTGCCAGCAGCGTAGGCCAGGGGGCGGGAACGAACACTGAAGCTTTCTTT.

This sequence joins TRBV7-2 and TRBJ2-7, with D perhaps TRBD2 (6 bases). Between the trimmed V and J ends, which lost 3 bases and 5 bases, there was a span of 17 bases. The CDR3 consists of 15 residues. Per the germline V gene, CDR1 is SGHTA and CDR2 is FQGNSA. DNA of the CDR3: TGTGCCAGCAGCTTCCCGACTAGATACAATGACGAGCAGTACTTC. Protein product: CASSFPTRYNDEQYF.

The CDR3 DNA reads as TGTGCCAGCAGTTACCGGGGACAGGGGAGGGCTGAAGCTTTCTTT. It specifies CASSYRGQGRAEAFF. The V call is TRBV6-2 or TRBV6-3, the J call TRBJ1-1; 10 bases agree with TRBD1. This CDR3 comprises 15 residues. The V segment lost 2 bases and the J segment 6 bases; nucleotides outside the gene matches: 6. CDR1 MNHEY and CDR2 SVGEGT come from the germline V gene.

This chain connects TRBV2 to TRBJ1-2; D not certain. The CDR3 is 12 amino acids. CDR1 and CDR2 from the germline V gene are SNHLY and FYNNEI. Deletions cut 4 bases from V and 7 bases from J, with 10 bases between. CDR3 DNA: TGTGCCAGCAGTGGACGGCCTAGTGGCTACACCTTC. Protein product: CASSGRPSGYTF.

The CDR3: CASSHPGYNEQFF. The CDR3 nucleotides are TGTGCCAGCAGCCATCCAGGGTACAATGAGCAGTTCTTC. This chain links TRBV3-1 (or the pseudogene TRBV3-2) with TRBJ2-1; the D gene is possibly TRBD1 (5 bases). The V and J ends lost 3 bases and 4 bases respectively, with 7 bases between them. Germline CDR1 and CDR2: LGHDT and YNNKEL (reference sequence). The CDR3 contains 13 residues.

This chain's CDR3 is CASSYSSAGLQPQHF. The CDR3 bases are TGTGCCAGCAGTTACTCGTCGGCAGGGCTTCAGCCCCAGCATTTT. The chain recombines TRBV6-5 with TRBJ1-5; possible D gene TRBD1, 5 bases. V lost 0 bases and J 6 bases, leaving 12 bases between the germline ends. Germline V gene lookup returns CDR1 MNHEY and CDR2 SVGAGI. This CDR3 is built from 15 residues.

The CDR3 DNA follows: TGTGCCAGCGCCCGGGGGCTGGGGACCGGCGCAGATACGCAGTATTTT. Encoded protein: CASARGLGTGADTQYF. The J gene is TRBJ2-3, the V gene TRBV3-1 (or the pseudogene TRBV3-2); D possibly matches TRBD1 or TRBD2 (6 bases each). V lost 8 bases to trimming and J lost 4 bases, with 22 bases between them. This CDR3 has 16 residues. Germline CDR1 LGHDT, CDR2 YNNKEL (reference sequence).